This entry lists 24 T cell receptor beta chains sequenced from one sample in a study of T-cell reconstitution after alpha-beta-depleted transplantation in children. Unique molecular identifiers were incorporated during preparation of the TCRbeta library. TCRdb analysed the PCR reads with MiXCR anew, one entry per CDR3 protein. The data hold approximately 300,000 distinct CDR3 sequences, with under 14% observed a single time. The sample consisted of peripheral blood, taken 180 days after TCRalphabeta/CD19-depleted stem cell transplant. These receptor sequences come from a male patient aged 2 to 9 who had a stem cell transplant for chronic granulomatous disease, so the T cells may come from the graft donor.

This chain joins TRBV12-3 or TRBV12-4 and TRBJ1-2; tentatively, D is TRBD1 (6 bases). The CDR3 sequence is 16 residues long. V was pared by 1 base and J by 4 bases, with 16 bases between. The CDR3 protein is CASSLGRGQYLYGYTF. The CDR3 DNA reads TGTGCCAGCAGTTTAGGCCGGGGGCAATATCTCTATGGCTACACCTTC.

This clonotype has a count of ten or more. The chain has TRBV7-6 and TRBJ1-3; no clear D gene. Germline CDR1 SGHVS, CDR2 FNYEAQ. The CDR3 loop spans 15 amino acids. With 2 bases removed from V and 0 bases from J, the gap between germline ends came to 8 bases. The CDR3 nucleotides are TGTGCCAGCAGCTTAAGACTTGGCTCTGGAAACACCATATATTTT. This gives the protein CASSLRLGSGNTIYF.

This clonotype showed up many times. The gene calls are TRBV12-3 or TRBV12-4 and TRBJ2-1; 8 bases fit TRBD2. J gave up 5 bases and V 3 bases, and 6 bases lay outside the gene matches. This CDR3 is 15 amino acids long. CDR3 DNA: TGTGCCAGCAGTTTTCGACTAGCGCTCCACAATGAGCAGTTCTTC. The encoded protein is CASSFRLALHNEQFF.

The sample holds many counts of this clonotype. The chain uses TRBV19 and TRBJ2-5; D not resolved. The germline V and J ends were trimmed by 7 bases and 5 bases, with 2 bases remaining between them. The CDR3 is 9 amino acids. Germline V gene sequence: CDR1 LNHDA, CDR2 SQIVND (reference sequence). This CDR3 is CASTETQYF. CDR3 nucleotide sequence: TGTGCCAGTACGGAGACCCAGTACTTC. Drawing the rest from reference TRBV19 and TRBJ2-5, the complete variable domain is DGGITQSPKYLFRKEGQNVTLSCEQNLNHDAMYWYRQDPGQGLRLIYYSQIVNDFQKGDIAEGYSVSREKKESFPLTVTSAQKNPTAFYLCASTETQYFGPGTRLLVL.

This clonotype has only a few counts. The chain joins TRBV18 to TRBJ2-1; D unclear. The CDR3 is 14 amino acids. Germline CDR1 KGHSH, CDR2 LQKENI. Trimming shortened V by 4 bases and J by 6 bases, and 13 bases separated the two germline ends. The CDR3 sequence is CASSLYLEINEQFF. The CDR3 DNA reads TGTGCCAGCTCACTCTACTTAGAGATCAATGAGCAGTTCTTC. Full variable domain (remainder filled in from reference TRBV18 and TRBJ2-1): NAGVMQNPRHLVRRRGQEARLRCSPMKGHSHVYWYRQLPEEGLKFMVYLQKENIIDESGMPKERFSAEFPKEGPSILRIQQVVRGDSAAYFCASSLYLEINEQFFGPGTRLTVL.

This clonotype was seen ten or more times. The CDR3 loop is CASSPEGLSEQFF. The CDR3 region has the DNA TGTGCCAGCTCACCTGAGGGGTTAAGTGAGCAGTTCTTC. This chain uses TRBV18 with TRBJ2-1; either TRBD1 or TRBD2 may fit D (5 bases each). This CDR3 comprises 13 residues. With 3 bases removed from V and 9 bases from J, the gap between germline ends came to 12 bases. Germline V gene data show CDR1 as KGHSH and CDR2 as LQKENI.

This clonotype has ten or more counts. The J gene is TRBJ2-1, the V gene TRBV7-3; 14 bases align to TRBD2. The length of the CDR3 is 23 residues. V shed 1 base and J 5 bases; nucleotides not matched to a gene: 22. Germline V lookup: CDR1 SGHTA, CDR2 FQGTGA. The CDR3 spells CASSLIGRVSGLAGVKMNNEQFF. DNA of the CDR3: TGTGCCAGCAGCTTAATTGGTCGGGTTTCGGGACTAGCGGGAGTTAAGATGAACAATGAGCAGTTCTTC.

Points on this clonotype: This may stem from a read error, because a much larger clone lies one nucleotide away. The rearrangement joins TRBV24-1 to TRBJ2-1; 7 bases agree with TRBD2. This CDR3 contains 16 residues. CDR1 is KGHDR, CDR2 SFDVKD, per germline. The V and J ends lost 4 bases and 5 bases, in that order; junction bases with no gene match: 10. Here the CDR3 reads CATSDHTGTTNNEQFF. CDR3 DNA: TGTGCCACCAGTGACCACACCGGGACTACTAACAATGAGCAGTTCTTC.

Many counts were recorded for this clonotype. The CDR3 loop reads CASSTSGGQSTDTQYF. CDR3 nucleotides: TGTGCCAGCAGCACTAGCGGGGGCCAAAGCACAGATACGCAGTATTTT. The chain links TRBV7-3 to TRBJ2-3; TRBD2 aligns across 11 bases. Germline V CDR1 and CDR2: SGHTA, FQGTGA. The length of the CDR3 is 16 residues. With 5 bases clipped from V and 0 bases from J, the junction kept 4 bases outside the gene matches.

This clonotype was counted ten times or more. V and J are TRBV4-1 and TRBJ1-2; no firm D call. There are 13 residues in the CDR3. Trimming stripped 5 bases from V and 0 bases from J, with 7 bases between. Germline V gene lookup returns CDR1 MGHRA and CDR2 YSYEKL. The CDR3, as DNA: TGCGCCAGCAGCTACGGATCTAACTATGGCTACACCTTC. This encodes CASSYGSNYGYTF.

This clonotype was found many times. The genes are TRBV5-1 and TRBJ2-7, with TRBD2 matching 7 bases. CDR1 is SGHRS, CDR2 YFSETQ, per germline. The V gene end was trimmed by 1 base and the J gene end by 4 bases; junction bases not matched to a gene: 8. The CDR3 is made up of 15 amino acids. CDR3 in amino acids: CASSLFGREGYEQYF. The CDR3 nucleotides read TGCGCCAGCAGCTTGTTTGGAAGGGAGGGTTACGAGCAGTACTTC.

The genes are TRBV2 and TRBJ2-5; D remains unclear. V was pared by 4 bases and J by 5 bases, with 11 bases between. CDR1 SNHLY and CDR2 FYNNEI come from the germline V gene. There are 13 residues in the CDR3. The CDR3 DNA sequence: TGTGCCAGCAGTGTGTCGGAAGGGGAGACCCAGTACTTC. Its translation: CASSVSEGETQYF.

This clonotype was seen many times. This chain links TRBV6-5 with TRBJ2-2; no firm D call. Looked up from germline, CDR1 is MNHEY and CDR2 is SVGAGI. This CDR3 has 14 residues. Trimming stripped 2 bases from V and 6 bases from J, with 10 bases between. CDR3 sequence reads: CASSYTEQPGELFF. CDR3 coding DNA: TGTGCCAGCAGTTACACAGAACAACCCGGGGAGCTGTTTTTT.

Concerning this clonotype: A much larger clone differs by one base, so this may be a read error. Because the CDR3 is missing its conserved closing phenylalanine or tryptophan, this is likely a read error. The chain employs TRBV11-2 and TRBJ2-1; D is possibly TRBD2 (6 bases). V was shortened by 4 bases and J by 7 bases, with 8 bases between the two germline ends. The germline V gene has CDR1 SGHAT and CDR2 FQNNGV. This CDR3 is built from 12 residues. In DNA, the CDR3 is TGTGCCAGCAGCTGGGGGACTAATGAGCAGTTCTTG. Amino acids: CASSWGTNEQFL.

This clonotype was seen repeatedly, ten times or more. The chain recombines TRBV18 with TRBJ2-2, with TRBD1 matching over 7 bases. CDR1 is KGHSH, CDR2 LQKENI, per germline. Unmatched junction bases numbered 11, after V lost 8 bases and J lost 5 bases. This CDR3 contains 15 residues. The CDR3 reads CASEPATGWTGELFF. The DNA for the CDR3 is TGTGCCAGCGAACCGGCGACAGGGTGGACCGGGGAGCTGTTTTTT. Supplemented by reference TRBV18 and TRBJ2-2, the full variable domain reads NAGVMQNPRHLVRRRGQEARLRCSPMKGHSHVYWYRQLPEEGLKFMVYLQKENIIDESGMPKERFSAEFPKEGPSILRIQQVVRGDSAAYFCASEPATGWTGELFFGEGSRLTVL.

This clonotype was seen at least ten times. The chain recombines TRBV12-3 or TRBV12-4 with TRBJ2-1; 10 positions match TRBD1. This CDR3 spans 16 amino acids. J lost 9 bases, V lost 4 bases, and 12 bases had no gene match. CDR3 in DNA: TGTGCCAGCAGTTCACTTATGGGGGGGACAGGGGTTGAGCAGTTCTTC. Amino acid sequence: CASSSLMGGTGVEQFF.

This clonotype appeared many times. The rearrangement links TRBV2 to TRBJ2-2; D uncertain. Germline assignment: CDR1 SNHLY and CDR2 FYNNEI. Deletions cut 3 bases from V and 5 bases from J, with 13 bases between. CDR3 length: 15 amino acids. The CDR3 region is CASSDPVSMTGELFF. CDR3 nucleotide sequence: TGTGCCAGCAGTGATCCAGTCTCGATGACCGGGGAGCTGTTTTTT.

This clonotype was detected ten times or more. The CDR3 sequence: CSVGSLAGISYEQYF. The CDR3 DNA sequence: TGCAGCGTTGGATCCCTAGCGGGGATCTCCTACGAGCAGTACTTC. The chain has TRBV29-1 and TRBJ2-7; 9 nucleotides line up with TRBD2. The CDR3 sequence is 15 residues long. J gave up 0 bases and V 4 bases, and 7 bases lay outside the gene matches. Looked up from germline, CDR1 is SQVTM and CDR2 is ANQGSEA.

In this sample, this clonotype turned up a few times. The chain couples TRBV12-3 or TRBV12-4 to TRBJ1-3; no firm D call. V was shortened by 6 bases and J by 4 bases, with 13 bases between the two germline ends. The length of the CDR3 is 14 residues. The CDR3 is CASSPTPGGNTIYF. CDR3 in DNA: TGTGCCAGCAGCCCTACTCCGGGAGGAAACACCATATATTTT.

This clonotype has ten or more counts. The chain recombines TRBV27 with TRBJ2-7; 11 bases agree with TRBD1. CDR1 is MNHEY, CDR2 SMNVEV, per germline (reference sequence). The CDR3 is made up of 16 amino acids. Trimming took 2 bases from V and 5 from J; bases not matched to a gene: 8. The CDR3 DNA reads TGTGCCAGCAGTTTAATAGGACAGGGGGCGTCCGACGAGCAGTACTTC. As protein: CASSLIGQGASDEQYF.

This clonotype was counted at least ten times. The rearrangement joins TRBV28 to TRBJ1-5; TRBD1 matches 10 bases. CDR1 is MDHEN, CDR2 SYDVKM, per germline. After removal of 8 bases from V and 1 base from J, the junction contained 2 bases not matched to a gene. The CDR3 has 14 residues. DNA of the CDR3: TGTGCCAGCTGGGACAGGGGAAGCAATCAGCCCCAGCATTTT. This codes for CASWDRGSNQPQHF.

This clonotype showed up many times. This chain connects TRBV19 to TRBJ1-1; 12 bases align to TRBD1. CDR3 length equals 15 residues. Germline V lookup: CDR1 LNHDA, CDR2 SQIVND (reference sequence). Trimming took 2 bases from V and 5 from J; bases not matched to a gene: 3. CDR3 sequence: CASSIWDRGLTEAFF. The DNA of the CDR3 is TGTGCCAGTAGTATATGGGACAGGGGGCTTACTGAAGCTTTCTTT.

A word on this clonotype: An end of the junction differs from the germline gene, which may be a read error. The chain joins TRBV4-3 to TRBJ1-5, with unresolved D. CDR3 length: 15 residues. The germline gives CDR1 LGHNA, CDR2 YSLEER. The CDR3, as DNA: TGCGTCAGCAGCCAAGATCATGTCAGCGATCAGCCCCAGCATTTT. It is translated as CVSSQDHVSDQPQHF.

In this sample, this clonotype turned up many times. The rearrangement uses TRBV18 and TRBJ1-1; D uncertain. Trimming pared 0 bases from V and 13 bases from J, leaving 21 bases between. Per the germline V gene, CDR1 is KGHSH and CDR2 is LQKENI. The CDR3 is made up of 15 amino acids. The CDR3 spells CASSPPNGQAKYFFF. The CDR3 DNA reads TGTGCCAGCTCACCACCCAACGGCCAGGCCAAATATTTTTTCTTT.